Sequencing of this T cell receptor beta chain was carried out in a study of cytotoxic CD8 clonotypes in ibrutinib-treated CLL. On the study more broadly: The subjects consisted of roughly twelve relapsed/refractory and 15 treatment-naive individuals, with fewer than 18 IGHV unmutated. There were, on average, approximately 260,000 productive templates and tens of thousands of productive rearrangements per sample. Responses: about 25 partial, 2 complete; after median approximately 70 months, about 15 stayed remitted, around twelve progressed. General study points: Starting clonality was above that of age-matched healthy donors and tracked circulating CD8+ T-cell counts.

The CDR3 sequence is 14 residues long. Germline V CDR1 and CDR2: MNHEY, SVGAGI. Trimming cost V 5 bases and J 2 bases; bases outside gene matches: 2. Clones were read by immunoSEQ multiplex PCR, and TCRdb kept only the in-frame ones, dropping some. The sample has approximately 320,000 clones, over 55% seen once; the top ten hold just under 6.5%. For this clone: The antigen remains unidentified.

This chain uses TRBV6-5 with TRBJ2-7; 11 bases match TRBD2. This TCR was recovered from a human donor with chronic lymphocytic leukemia. Sequencing used PBMCs, obtained after 36 months of ibrutinib treatment. This CDR3 is CASSAGLAAYEQYF. CDR3 DNA: TGTGCCAGCAGTGCGGGACTAGCGGCCTACGAGCAGTACTTC.